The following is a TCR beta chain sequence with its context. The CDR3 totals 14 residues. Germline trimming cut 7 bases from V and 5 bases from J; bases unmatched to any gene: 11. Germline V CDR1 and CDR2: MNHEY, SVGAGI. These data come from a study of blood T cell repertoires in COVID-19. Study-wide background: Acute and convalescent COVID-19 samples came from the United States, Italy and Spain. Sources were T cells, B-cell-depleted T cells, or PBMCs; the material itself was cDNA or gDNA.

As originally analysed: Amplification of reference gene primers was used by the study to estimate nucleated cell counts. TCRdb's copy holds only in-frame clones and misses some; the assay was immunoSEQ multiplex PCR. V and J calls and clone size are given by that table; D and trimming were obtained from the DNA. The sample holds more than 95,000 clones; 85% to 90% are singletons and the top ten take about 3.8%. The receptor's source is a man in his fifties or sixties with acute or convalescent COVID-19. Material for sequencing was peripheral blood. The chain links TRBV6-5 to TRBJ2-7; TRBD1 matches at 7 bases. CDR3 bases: TGTGCCAGCACCGAGACAGGGTACGGCAACGAGCAGTACTTC. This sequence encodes CASTETGYGNEQYF.